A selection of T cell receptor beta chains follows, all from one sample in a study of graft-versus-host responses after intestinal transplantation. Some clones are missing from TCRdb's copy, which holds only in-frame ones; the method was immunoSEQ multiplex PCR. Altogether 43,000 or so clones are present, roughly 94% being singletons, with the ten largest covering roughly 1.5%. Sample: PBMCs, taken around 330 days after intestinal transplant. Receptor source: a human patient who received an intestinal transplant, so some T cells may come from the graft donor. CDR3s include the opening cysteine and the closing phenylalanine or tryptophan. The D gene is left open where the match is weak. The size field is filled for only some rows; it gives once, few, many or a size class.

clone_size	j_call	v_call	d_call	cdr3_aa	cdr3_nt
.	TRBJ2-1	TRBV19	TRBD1	CASRTGTGFYNEQFF	TGTGCCAGTAGAACCGGGACAGGGTTCTACAATGAGCAGTTCTTC
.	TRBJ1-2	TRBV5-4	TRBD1	CASSSRMTGGLGYTF	TGTGCCAGCAGCTCACGGATGACAGGGGGCTTAGGCTACACCTTC
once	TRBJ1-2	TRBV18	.	CASSPAEVYGYTF	TGTGCCAGCTCACCGGCGGAAGTCTATGGCTACACCTTC
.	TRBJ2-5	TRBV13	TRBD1	CASSFRQGAGETQYF	TGTGCCAGCAGCTTTAGACAGGGGGCTGGGGAGACCCAGTACTTC
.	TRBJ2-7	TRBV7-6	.	CASSLGAGEGAEQYF	TGTGCCAGCAGCTTAGGGGCTGGTGAGGGAGCCGAGCAGTACTTC
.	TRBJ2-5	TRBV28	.	CASSWRRETQYF	TGTGCCAGCAGTTGGCGGAGAGAGACCCAGTACTTC
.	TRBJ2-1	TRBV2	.	CASRDFSYNEQFF	TGTGCCAGCCGGGACTTCTCCTACAATGAGCAGTTCTTC
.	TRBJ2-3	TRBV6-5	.	CACRDGMSSDTQYF	TGTGCCTGCCGTGACGGGATGTCATCAGATACGCAGTATTTT
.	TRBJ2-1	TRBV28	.	CASSSLLVWGLADNEQFF	TGTGCCAGCTCCTCACTGCTCGTCTGGGGGCTAGCGGACAATGAGCAGTTCTTC
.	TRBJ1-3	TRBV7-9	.	CASISIFLLLAGGNTIYF	TGTGCCAGCATCTCGATTTTTCTGCTCTTAGCAGGCGGAAACACCATATATTTT
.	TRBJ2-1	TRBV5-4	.	CASSPPRRGGDTYNEQFF	TGTGCCAGCAGTCCTCCCCGAAGGGGAGGGGACACCTACAATGAGCAGTTCTTC
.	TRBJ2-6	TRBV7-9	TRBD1	CASSLLTGQGSGANVLTF	TGTGCCAGCAGCTTGCTCACAGGACAGGGCTCTGGGGCCAACGTCCTGACTTTC
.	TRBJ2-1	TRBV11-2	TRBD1	CASSWDRDNEQFF	TGTGCCAGCAGTTGGGACAGGGACAATGAGCAGTTCTTC
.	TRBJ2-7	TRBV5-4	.	CASSSNRGEQYF	TGTGCCAGCAGCTCCAATCGGGGGGAGCAGTACTTC
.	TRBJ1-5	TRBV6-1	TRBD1	CASGRQGGDQPQHF	TGTGCCAGCGGCAGACAGGGAGGGGATCAGCCCCAGCATTTT
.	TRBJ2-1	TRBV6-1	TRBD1	CASSDRDRGYNEQFF	TGTGCCAGCAGTGACCGGGACAGGGGATACAATGAGCAGTTCTTC
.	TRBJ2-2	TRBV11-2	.	CASSFQGSSPGELFF	TGTGCCAGCAGCTTTCAGGGCAGCAGCCCCGGGGAGCTGTTTTTT
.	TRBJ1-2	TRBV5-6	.	CASSPRNNYGDLTF	TGTGCCAGCAGCCCGAGGAATAACTACGGGGATCTCACCTTC
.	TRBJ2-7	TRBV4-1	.	CASSQEGWGKGSYEQYF	TGCGCCAGCAGCCAAGAGGGGTGGGGAAAAGGCTCCTACGAGCAGTACTTC
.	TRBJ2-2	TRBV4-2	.	CASSQDPVVGGNTGELFF	TGTGCCAGCAGCCAAGATCCGGTCGTGGGGGGGAACACCGGGGAGCTGTTTTTT
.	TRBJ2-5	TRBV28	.	CASSSPRGAETQYF	TGTGCCAGCAGTTCCCCCAGGGGGGCCGAGACCCAGTACTTC
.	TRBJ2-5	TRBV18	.	CASSPRSKETQYF	TGTGCCAGCTCACCCCGGAGTAAAGAGACCCAGTACTTC
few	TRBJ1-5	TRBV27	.	CASSLAGIRQPQHF	TGTGCCAGCAGTTTAGCAGGGATCCGACAGCCCCAGCATTTT
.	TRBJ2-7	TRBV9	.	CASSRSWVSYEQYF	TGTGCCAGCAGCCGCAGTTGGGTATCCTACGAGCAGTACTTC
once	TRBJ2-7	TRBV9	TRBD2	CASSPYSGGAYEQYF	TGTGCCAGCAGCCCTTATAGCGGGGGGGCGTACGAGCAGTACTTC
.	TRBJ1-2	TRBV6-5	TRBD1	CASSEDRGGYTF	TGTGCCAGCAGTGAAGACAGGGGCGGCTACACCTTC
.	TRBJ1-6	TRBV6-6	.	CASSYYSRRDSPLHF	TGTGCCAGCAGTTACTATTCCCGGAGGGATTCACCCCTCCACTTT
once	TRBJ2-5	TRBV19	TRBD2	CASSLGLAGGPRQETQYF	TGTGCCAGTAGCCTCGGGCTAGCGGGAGGGCCGAGACAAGAGACCCAGTACTTC
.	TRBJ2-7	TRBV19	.	CASPGVTGYSPVPYEQYF	TGTGCCAGTCCGGGGGTGACAGGGTATTCACCAGTCCCCTACGAGCAGTACTTC
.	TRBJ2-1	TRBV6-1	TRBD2	CASSEDGTSGYNEQFF	TGTGCCAGCAGTGAAGACGGGACTAGCGGTTACAATGAGCAGTTCTTC
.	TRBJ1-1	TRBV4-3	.	CASSQGGYVDTEAFF	TGCGCCAGCAGCCAAGGTGGTTACGTGGATACTGAAGCTTTCTTT
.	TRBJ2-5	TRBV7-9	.	CASSAKETQYF	TGTGCCAGCAGCGCGAAGGAGACCCAGTACTTC
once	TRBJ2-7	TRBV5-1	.	CASSLLGGTYEQYF	TGCGCCAGCAGCTTGCTCGGTGGGACCTACGAGCAGTACTTC
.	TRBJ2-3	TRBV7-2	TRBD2	CASSLDRTSEYTDTQYF	TGTGCCAGCAGCTTAGACAGGACTAGCGAATACACAGATACGCAGTATTTT
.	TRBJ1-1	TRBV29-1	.	CSAWDGDTEAFF	TGCAGCGCCTGGGACGGCGACACTGAAGCTTTCTTT
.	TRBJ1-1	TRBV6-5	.	CATGPDGRVLAFF	TGTGCCACCGGTCCCGATGGGCGGGTGTTGGCTTTCTTT
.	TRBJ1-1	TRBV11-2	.	CASSLGGEAFF	TGTGCCAGCAGCTTGGGGGGTGAAGCTTTCTTT
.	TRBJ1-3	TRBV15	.	CATSRDPGGLGNTIYF	TGTGCCACCAGCAGAGATCCGGGGGGCTTGGGAAACACCATATATTTT
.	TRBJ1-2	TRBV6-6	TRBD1	CASSDPGTGGDYGYTF	TGTGCCAGCAGCGATCCCGGGACAGGAGGCGACTATGGCTACACCTTC
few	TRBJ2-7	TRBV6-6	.	CASSYMGGGGQYF	TGTGCCAGCAGTTACATGGGAGGGGGGGGGCAGTACTTC
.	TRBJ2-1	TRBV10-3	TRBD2	CAIRPAGLTYNEQFF	TGTGCCATCAGGCCAGCGGGGCTCACCTACAATGAGCAGTTCTTC
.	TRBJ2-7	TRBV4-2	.	CASSQEGVGYEQYF	TGTGCCAGCAGCCAAGAGGGGGTGGGCTACGAGCAGTACTTC
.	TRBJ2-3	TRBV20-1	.	CSARSDTQYF	TGCAGTGCTAGGTCCGATACGCAGTATTTT
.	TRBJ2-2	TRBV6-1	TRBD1	CASQVGQGGPGELFF	TGTGCCAGCCAGGTGGGACAGGGGGGCCCCGGGGAGCTGTTTTTT
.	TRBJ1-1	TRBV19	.	CASNRVDSEAFF	TGTGCCAGTAATAGGGTTGACAGTGAAGCTTTCTTT
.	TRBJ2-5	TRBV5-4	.	CASSLRAGQETQYF	TGTGCCAGCAGCTTGAGGGCAGGGCAAGAGACCCAGTACTTC
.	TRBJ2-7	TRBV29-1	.	CSVLGLKSSYEQYF	TGCAGCGTGCTCGGACTGAAAAGCTCCTACGAGCAGTACTTC
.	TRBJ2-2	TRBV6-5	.	CASSYESGAGELFF	TGTGCCAGCAGTTATGAATCCGGCGCCGGGGAGCTGTTTTTT
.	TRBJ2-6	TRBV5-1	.	CASSGASGSGANVLTF	TGCGCCAGCAGTGGGGCCTCCGGGAGTGGGGCCAACGTCCTGACTTTC
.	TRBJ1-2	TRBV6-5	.	CASSYGGRNYGYTF	TGTGCCAGCAGTTACGGGGGCAGGAACTATGGCTACACCTTC